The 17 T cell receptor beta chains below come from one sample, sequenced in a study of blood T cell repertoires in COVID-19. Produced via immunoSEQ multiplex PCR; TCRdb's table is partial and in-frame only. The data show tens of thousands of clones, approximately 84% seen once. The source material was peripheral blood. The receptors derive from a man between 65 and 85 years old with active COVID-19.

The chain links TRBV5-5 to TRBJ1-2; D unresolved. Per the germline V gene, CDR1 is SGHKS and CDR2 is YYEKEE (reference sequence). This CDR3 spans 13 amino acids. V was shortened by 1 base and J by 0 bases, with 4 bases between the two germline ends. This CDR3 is CASSLPANYGYTF. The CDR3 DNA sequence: TGTGCCAGCAGCTTGCCCGCTAACTATGGCTACACCTTC.

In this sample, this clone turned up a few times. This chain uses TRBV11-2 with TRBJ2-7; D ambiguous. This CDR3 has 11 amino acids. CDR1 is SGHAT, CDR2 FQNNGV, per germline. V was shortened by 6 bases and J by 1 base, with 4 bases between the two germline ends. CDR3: CASSRSYEQYF. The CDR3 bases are TGTGCCAGCAGTCGGTCCTACGAGCAGTACTTC.

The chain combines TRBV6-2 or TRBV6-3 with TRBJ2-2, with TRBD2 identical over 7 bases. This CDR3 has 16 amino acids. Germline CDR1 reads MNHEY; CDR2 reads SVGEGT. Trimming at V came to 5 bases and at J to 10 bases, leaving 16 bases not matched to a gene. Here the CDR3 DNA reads TGTGCCAGCAGTACACTGAAGGGGAGCGGGAAGGAGGAGCTGTTTTTT. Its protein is CASSTLKGSGKEELFF.

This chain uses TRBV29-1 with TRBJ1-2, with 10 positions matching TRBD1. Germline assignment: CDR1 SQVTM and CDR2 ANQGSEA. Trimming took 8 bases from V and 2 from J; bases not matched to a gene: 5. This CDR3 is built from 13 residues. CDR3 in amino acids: CSLRTGGNYGYTF. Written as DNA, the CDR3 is TGCAGCCTCCGGACAGGGGGAAACTATGGCTACACCTTC.

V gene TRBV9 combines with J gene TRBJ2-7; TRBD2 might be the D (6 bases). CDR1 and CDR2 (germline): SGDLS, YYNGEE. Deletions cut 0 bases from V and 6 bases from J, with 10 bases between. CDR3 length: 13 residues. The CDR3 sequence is CASSVAEEGEQYF. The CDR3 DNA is TGTGCCAGCAGCGTAGCGGAGGAGGGCGAGCAGTACTTC. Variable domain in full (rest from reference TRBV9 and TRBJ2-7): DSGVTQTPKHLITATGQRVTLRCSPRSGDLSVYWYQQSLDQGLQFLIQYYNGEERAKGNILERFSAQQFPDLHSELNLSSLELGDSALYFCASSVAEEGEQYFGPGTRLTVT.

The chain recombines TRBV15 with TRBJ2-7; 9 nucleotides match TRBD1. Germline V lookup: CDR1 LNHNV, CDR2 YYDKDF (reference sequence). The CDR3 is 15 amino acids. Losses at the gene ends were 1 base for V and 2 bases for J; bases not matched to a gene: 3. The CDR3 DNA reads TGTGCCACCAGCAGAGGGCGGGACAGGGCCTACGAGCAGTACTTC. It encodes CATSRGRDRAYEQYF.

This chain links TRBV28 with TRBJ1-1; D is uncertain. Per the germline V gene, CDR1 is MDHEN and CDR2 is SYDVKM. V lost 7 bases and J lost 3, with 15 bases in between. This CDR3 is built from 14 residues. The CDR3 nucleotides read TGTGCCAGCACACGCCGTAATCGGGACACTGAAGCTTTCTTT. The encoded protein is CASTRRNRDTEAFF.

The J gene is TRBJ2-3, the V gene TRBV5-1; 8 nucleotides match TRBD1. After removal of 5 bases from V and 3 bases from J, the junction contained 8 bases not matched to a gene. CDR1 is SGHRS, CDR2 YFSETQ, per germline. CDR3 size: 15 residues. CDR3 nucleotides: TGCGCCAGCAGACTGAACAGGGGGTCAACAGATACGCAGTATTTT. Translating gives CASRLNRGSTDTQYF.

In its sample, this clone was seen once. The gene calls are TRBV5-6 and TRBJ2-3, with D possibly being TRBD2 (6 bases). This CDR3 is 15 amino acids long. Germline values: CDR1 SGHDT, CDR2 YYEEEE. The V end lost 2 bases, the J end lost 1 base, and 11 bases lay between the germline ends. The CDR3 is CASSFDSGRTDTQYF. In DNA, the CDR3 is TGTGCCAGCAGCTTTGATAGCGGCCGCACAGATACGCAGTATTTT.

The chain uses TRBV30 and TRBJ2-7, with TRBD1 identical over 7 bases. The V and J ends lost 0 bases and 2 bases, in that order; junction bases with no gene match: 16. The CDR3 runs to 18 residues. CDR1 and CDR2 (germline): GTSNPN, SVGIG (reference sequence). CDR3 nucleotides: TGTGCCTGGAGTGTACAGTCTCCAACCCGGGACAGCCCCTACGAGCAGTACTTC. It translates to CAWSVQSPTRDSPYEQYF.

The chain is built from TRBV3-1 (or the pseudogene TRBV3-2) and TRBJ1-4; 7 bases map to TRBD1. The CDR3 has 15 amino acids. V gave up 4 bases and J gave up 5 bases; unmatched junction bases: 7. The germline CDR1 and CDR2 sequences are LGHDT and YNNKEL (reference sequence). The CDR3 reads CASSLNRGRNEKLFF. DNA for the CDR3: TGTGCCAGCAGCCTAAACAGGGGTAGGAATGAAAAACTGTTTTTT.

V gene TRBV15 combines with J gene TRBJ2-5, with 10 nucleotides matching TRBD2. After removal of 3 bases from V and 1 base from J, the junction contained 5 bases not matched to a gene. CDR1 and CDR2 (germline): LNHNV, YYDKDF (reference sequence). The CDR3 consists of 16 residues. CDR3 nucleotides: TGTGCCACCAGCAGGGAACTAGCGGGGTTCCAAGAGACCCAGTACTTC. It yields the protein CATSRELAGFQETQYF.

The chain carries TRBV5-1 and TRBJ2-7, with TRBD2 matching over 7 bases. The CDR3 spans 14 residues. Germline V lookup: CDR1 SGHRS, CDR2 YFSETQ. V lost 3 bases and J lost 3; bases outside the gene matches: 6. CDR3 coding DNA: TGCGCCAGCAGCTCCCCATCGGGGGGCTACGAGCAGTACTTC. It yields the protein CASSSPSGGYEQYF.

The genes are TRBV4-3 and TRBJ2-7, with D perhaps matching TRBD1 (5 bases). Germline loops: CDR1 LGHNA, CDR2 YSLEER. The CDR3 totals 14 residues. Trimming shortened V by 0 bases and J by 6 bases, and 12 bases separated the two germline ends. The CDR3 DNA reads TGCGCCAGCAGCCAAGAAAAGGGGTCCGTCGAGCAGTACTTC. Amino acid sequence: CASSQEKGSVEQYF.

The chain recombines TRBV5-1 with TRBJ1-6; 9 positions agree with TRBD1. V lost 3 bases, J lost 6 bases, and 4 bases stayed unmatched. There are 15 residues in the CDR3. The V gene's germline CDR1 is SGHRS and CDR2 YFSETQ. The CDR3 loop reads CASSWGQGPNSPLHF. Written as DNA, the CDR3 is TGCGCCAGCAGCTGGGGACAGGGACCTAATTCACCCCTCCACTTT. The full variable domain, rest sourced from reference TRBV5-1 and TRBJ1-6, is KAGVTQTPRYLIKTRGQQVTLSCSPISGHRSVSWYQQTPGQGLQFLFEYFSETQRNKGNFPGRFSGRQFSNSRSEMNVSTLELGDSALYLCASSWGQGPNSPLHFGNGTRLTVT.

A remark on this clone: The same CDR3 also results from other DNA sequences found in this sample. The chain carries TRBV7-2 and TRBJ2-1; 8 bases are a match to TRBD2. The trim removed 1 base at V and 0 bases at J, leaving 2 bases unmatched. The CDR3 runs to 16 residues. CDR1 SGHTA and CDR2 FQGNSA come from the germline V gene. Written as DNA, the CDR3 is TGTGCCAGCAGCTTAGAGGCGGGGGGCTCCTACAATGAGCAGTTCTTC. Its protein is CASSLEAGGSYNEQFF. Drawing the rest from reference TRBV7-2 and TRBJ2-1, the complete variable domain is GAGVSQSPSNKVTEKGKDVELRCDPISGHTALYWYRQSLGQGLEFLIYFQGNSAPDKSGLPSDRFSAERTGGSVSTLTIQRTQQEDSAVYLCASSLEAGGSYNEQFFGPGTRLTVL.

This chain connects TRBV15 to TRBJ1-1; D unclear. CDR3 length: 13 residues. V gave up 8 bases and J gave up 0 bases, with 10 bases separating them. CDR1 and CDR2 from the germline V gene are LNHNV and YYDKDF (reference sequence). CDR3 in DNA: TGTGCCACCTCGGGGAATATGAACACTGAAGCTTTCTTT. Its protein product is CATSGNMNTEAFF.